A selection of T cell receptor beta chains follows, all from one sample in a study of naive and memory T cell subsets. TCRdb re-called the UMI-ligation and nested PCR reads with MiXCR, one entry per CDR3 protein. The table shows 95,000 to 150,000 distinct CDR3 sequences, with about 36% occurring only once. The specimen sequenced was central memory CD4+ T cells from blood. The receptor set was obtained from a human donor in good health. CDR3s include the opening cysteine and the closing phenylalanine or tryptophan. A D gene is named only where the DNA matches it firmly. The listing skips clone size in some rows; elsewhere it reads once, few, many or a size class.

cdr3_length: 16
v_call: TRBV14
clone_size: .
j_call: TRBJ2-5
d_call: TRBD1
cdr3_aa: CASSQAPTGKRETQYF
cdr3_nt: TGTGCCAGCAGCCAAGCCCCGACAGGGAAGAGGGAGACCCAGTACTTC

cdr3_length: 15
v_call: TRBV20-1
clone_size: .
j_call: TRBJ2-2
d_call: .
cdr3_aa: CSASFGGVRTGELFF
cdr3_nt: TGCAGTGCTAGCTTCGGGGGAGTCCGTACCGGGGAGCTGTTTTTT

cdr3_length: 12
v_call: TRBV29-1
clone_size: .
j_call: TRBJ2-3
d_call: .
cdr3_aa: CSVSRNTDTQYF
cdr3_nt: TGCAGCGTTTCCAGGAACACAGATACGCAGTATTTT

cdr3_length: 16
v_call: TRBV9
clone_size: .
j_call: TRBJ1-3
d_call: .
cdr3_aa: CASSVTIGETGNTIYF
cdr3_nt: TGTGCCAGCAGCGTCACCATAGGGGAGACCGGAAACACCATATATTTT

cdr3_length: 14
v_call: TRBV19
clone_size: .
j_call: TRBJ2-1
d_call: .
cdr3_aa: CASSILAFPNEQFF
cdr3_nt: TGTGCCAGTAGTATCCTGGCTTTTCCAAATGAGCAGTTCTTC

cdr3_length: 16
v_call: TRBV28
clone_size: .
j_call: TRBJ2-7
d_call: .
cdr3_aa: CASSSPGTGKTYEQYF
cdr3_nt: TGTGCCAGCAGTTCCCCCGGAACAGGGAAGACCTACGAGCAGTACTTC

cdr3_length: 16
v_call: TRBV6-5
clone_size: few
j_call: TRBJ2-7
d_call: .
cdr3_aa: CASSYDQTVSSYEQYF
cdr3_nt: TGTGCCAGCAGTTATGATCAGACAGTAAGCTCCTACGAGCAGTACTTC

cdr3_length: 17
v_call: TRBV14
clone_size: .
j_call: TRBJ2-4
d_call: .
cdr3_aa: CASSQDVPSSTKNIQYF
cdr3_nt: TGTGCCAGCAGCCAAGATGTGCCTAGTAGTACCAAAAACATTCAGTACTTC

cdr3_length: 14
v_call: TRBV10-3
clone_size: .
j_call: TRBJ2-1
d_call: TRBD1
cdr3_aa: CAISSGQALNEQFF
cdr3_nt: TGTGCCATCAGTTCAGGACAGGCACTTAATGAGCAGTTCTTC

cdr3_length: 13
v_call: TRBV2
clone_size: .
j_call: TRBJ2-2
d_call: .
cdr3_aa: CASSEQGRGELFF
cdr3_nt: TGTGCCAGCAGTGAACAAGGGAGAGGGGAGCTGTTTTTT

cdr3_length: 14
v_call: TRBV12-3/TRBV12-4
clone_size: .
j_call: TRBJ2-5
d_call: .
cdr3_aa: CASSPWERQETQYF
cdr3_nt: TGTGCCAGCAGTCCGTGGGAGCGTCAAGAGACCCAGTACTTC

cdr3_length: 14
v_call: TRBV29-1
clone_size: few
j_call: TRBJ2-3
d_call: TRBD2
cdr3_aa: CSDSSGRSTDTQYF
cdr3_nt: TGCAGCGATTCTAGCGGGAGGAGTACAGATACGCAGTATTTT

cdr3_length: 13
v_call: TRBV30
clone_size: .
j_call: TRBJ1-1
d_call: .
cdr3_aa: CAWLTGRNTEAFF
cdr3_nt: TGTGCCTGGCTCACAGGGAGGAACACTGAAGCTTTCTTT

cdr3_length: 14
v_call: TRBV4-2
clone_size: few
j_call: TRBJ2-1
d_call: .
cdr3_aa: CASSQEFQSNEQFF
cdr3_nt: TGTGCCAGCAGCCAAGAGTTCCAGAGCAATGAGCAGTTCTTC

cdr3_length: 16
v_call: TRBV7-9
clone_size: .
j_call: TRBJ2-6
d_call: TRBD1
cdr3_aa: CASGGTGGRGANVLTF
cdr3_nt: TGTGCCAGCGGAGGTACAGGGGGCCGTGGGGCCAACGTCCTGACTTTC

cdr3_length: 15
v_call: TRBV24-1
clone_size: .
j_call: TRBJ2-2
d_call: .
cdr3_aa: CATSDPRRQPGELFF
cdr3_nt: TGTGCCACCAGTGATCCCCGGAGACAGCCCGGGGAGCTGTTTTTT

cdr3_length: 15
v_call: TRBV9
clone_size: .
j_call: TRBJ2-5
d_call: .
cdr3_aa: CASSLDISTAETQYF
cdr3_nt: TGTGCCAGCAGCCTCGACATCTCAACAGCGGAGACCCAGTACTTC

cdr3_length: 14
v_call: TRBV9
clone_size: .
j_call: TRBJ2-1
d_call: .
cdr3_aa: CASSVPPNYNEQFF
cdr3_nt: TGTGCCAGCAGCGTACCCCCAAACTACAATGAGCAGTTCTTC

cdr3_length: 16
v_call: TRBV11-2
clone_size: few
j_call: TRBJ1-1
d_call: .
cdr3_aa: CASSLMLQGVIPEAFF
cdr3_nt: TGTGCCAGCAGCCTTATGTTACAGGGAGTAATCCCTGAAGCTTTCTTT